Listed below are T cell receptor beta chains from one sample, sequenced in a study of blood T cell repertoires in COVID-19. TCRdb's table, derived via immunoSEQ multiplex PCR, lists solely in-frame clones and lacks some. The sample yields roughly 440,000 clones, about nine tenths seen once. The sequencing input was peripheral blood. All receptors come from a woman between 45 and 65 years old with COVID-19, enrolled during active disease. CDR3s include the opening cysteine and the closing phenylalanine or tryptophan. Each record gives: D gene, V gene, J gene, clone size, CDR3 DNA, CDR3 protein. The D gene is left open where the match is weak. Only some rows state a clone size, as once, few, many or a class for expanded clones.

D gene: NA; V gene: TRBV15; J gene: TRBJ1-2; clone size: NA; CDR3 DNA: TGTGCCACCAGCAGAGATCTTCAGGGCCACTATGGCTACACCTTC; CDR3 protein: CATSRDLQGHYGYTF
D gene: NA; V gene: TRBV5-4; J gene: TRBJ1-1; clone size: NA; CDR3 DNA: TGTGCCAGCAGTTTGAGAAAGGACGGAGGCACTGAAGCTTTCTTT; CDR3 protein: CASSLRKDGGTEAFF
D gene: NA; V gene: TRBV6-1; J gene: TRBJ1-3; clone size: NA; CDR3 DNA: TGTGCCAGCAGTGACACACAGAACCTCTCTGGAAACACCATATATTTT; CDR3 protein: CASSDTQNLSGNTIYF
D gene: TRBD2; V gene: TRBV19; J gene: TRBJ2-1; clone size: NA; CDR3 DNA: TGTGCCACCGTACCCCAGCGGGGGTTCGTTGGTGGGATCAATGAGCAGTTCTTC; CDR3 protein: CATVPQRGFVGGINEQFF
D gene: TRBD1; V gene: TRBV4-1; J gene: TRBJ1-1; clone size: few; CDR3 DNA: TGCGCCAGCAGCCAATGGTTCCGGCGGGACAGCATGAACACTGAAGCTTTCTTT; CDR3 protein: CASSQWFRRDSMNTEAFF
D gene: NA; V gene: TRBV27; J gene: TRBJ2-7; clone size: NA; CDR3 DNA: TGTGCCAGCAGTTTTTTGAGCGCCGGCCTGTCAGAGCAGTACTTC; CDR3 protein: CASSFLSAGLSEQYF
D gene: NA; V gene: TRBV6-5; J gene: TRBJ1-2; clone size: NA; CDR3 DNA: TGTGCCTCGAAACTCACGGCAATCCTTGGGCATGGCTACACCTTC; CDR3 protein: CASKLTAILGHGYTF
D gene: NA; V gene: TRBV2; J gene: TRBJ2-3; clone size: NA; CDR3 DNA: TGTGCCAGCAGGTCCCGGCCTTCAGGGACAGATACGCAGTATTTT; CDR3 protein: CASRSRPSGTDTQYF
D gene: TRBD1; V gene: TRBV6-6; J gene: TRBJ1-2; clone size: NA; CDR3 DNA: TGTGCCAGCATTATATTGAGTGACAGGGTCAACTATGGCTACACCTTC; CDR3 protein: CASIILSDRVNYGYTF
D gene: NA; V gene: TRBV6-1; J gene: TRBJ1-1; clone size: NA; CDR3 DNA: TGTGCCAGCAGTGAAGCCCTTCGCACTGAAGCTTTCTTT; CDR3 protein: CASSEALRTEAFF
D gene: NA; V gene: TRBV24-1; J gene: TRBJ1-1; clone size: NA; CDR3 DNA: TGTGCCACCAGTGATCCCAGGCGGGGGTGGGGCACTGAAGCTTTCTTT; CDR3 protein: CATSDPRRGWGTEAFF
D gene: NA; V gene: TRBV4-2; J gene: TRBJ1-2; clone size: NA; CDR3 DNA: TGTGCCAGCAGCCAAGATCGGGGGGCCGTACCCTATGGCTACACCTTC; CDR3 protein: CASSQDRGAVPYGYTF
D gene: NA; V gene: TRBV11-2; J gene: TRBJ1-1; clone size: NA; CDR3 DNA: TGTGCCAGCAGTCAAACAGGCACTGAAGCTTTCTTT; CDR3 protein: CASSQTGTEAFF
D gene: NA; V gene: TRBV3-1/TRBV3-2; J gene: TRBJ1-1; clone size: NA; CDR3 DNA: TGTGCCAGCAGCCACCGGGAGCCGGGCACTGAAGCTTTCTTT; CDR3 protein: CASSHREPGTEAFF
D gene: TRBD1; V gene: TRBV4-2; J gene: TRBJ2-2; clone size: NA; CDR3 DNA: TGTGCCAGCAGCCAAGATCAACAGGGGATAAACACCGGGGAGCTGTTTTTT; CDR3 protein: CASSQDQQGINTGELFF
D gene: NA; V gene: TRBV3-1/TRBV3-2; J gene: TRBJ2-2; clone size: NA; CDR3 DNA: TGTGCCAGCAGCCAAGAACTGGGGAGCAGCGGGGAGCTGTTTTTT; CDR3 protein: CASSQELGSSGELFF
D gene: NA; V gene: TRBV29-1; J gene: TRBJ2-2; clone size: NA; CDR3 DNA: TGCAGCGCCGATACAGGGTCCCTCACCGGGGAGCTGTTTTTT; CDR3 protein: CSADTGSLTGELFF
D gene: NA; V gene: TRBV19; J gene: TRBJ2-6; clone size: NA; CDR3 DNA: TGTGCCAGTAGTATATTAGTCTCTGGGGCCAACGTCCTGACTTTC; CDR3 protein: CASSILVSGANVLTF
D gene: TRBD2; V gene: TRBV2; J gene: TRBJ2-3; clone size: NA; CDR3 DNA: TGTGCCAGCAGGGTTTTCACTAGCGGGGGTACGCAGTATTTT; CDR3 protein: CASRVFTSGGTQYF
D gene: TRBD1; V gene: TRBV30; J gene: TRBJ1-1; clone size: NA; CDR3 DNA: TGTGCCCACAGGGGGATTAACACTGAAGCTTTCTTT; CDR3 protein: CAHRGINTEAFF
D gene: NA; V gene: TRBV19; J gene: TRBJ1-2; clone size: NA; CDR3 DNA: TGTGCCACCTTAATCGGGGGTGGCTACACCTTC; CDR3 protein: CATLIGGGYTF
D gene: NA; V gene: TRBV5-4; J gene: TRBJ2-7; clone size: NA; CDR3 DNA: TGTGCCAGCAGCTTGGGTAGACAGCGATCGATAGGCTACGAGCAGTACTTC; CDR3 protein: CASSLGRQRSIGYEQYF
D gene: NA; V gene: TRBV11-2; J gene: TRBJ1-1; clone size: once; CDR3 DNA: TGTGCCAGCAGCTTAGAGGGGACTGTGAACACTGAAGCTTTCTTT; CDR3 protein: CASSLEGTVNTEAFF
D gene: NA; V gene: TRBV12-3/TRBV12-4; J gene: TRBJ1-2; clone size: NA; CDR3 DNA: TGTGCCAGCAGTTTTGCGGGGGTTGGCTACACCTTC; CDR3 protein: CASSFAGVGYTF
D gene: NA; V gene: TRBV7-6; J gene: TRBJ2-2; clone size: NA; CDR3 DNA: TGTGCCAGCAGCTTAAACAGGGCCCACACCGGGGAGCTGTTTTTT; CDR3 protein: CASSLNRAHTGELFF
D gene: TRBD1; V gene: TRBV6-5; J gene: TRBJ2-7; clone size: NA; CDR3 DNA: TGTGCCAGCAGCCAAGGACAGGGGCCCTACGAGCAGTACTTC; CDR3 protein: CASSQGQGPYEQYF
D gene: TRBD1; V gene: TRBV5-4; J gene: TRBJ2-3; clone size: NA; CDR3 DNA: TGTGCCAGCAGCTTGGCCGGGGGACAGGGGCCAGATACGCAGTATTTT; CDR3 protein: CASSLAGGQGPDTQYF
D gene: TRBD1; V gene: TRBV5-4; J gene: TRBJ1-1; clone size: once; CDR3 DNA: TGTGCCAGCAGCCAGGACAGGGCGAACACTGAAGCTTTCTTT; CDR3 protein: CASSQDRANTEAFF
D gene: NA; V gene: TRBV7-9; J gene: TRBJ2-1; clone size: NA; CDR3 DNA: TGTGCCAGCAGCTTACAGGGATCCTCCTACAATGAGCAGTTCTTC; CDR3 protein: CASSLQGSSYNEQFF